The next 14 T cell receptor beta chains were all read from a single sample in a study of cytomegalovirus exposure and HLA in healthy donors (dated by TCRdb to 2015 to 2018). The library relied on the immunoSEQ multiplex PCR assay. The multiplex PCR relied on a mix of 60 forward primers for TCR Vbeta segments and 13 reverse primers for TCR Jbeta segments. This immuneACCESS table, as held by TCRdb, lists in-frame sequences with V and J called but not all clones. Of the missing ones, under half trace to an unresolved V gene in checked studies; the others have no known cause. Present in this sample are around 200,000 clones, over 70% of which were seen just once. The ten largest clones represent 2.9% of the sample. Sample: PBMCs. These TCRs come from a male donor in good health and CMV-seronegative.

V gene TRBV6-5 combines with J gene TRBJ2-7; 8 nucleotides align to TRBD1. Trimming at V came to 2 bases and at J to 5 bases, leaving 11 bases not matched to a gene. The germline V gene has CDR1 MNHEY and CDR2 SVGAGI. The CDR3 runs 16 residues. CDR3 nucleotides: TGTGCCAGCAGTTACCCCCGTAGACAGGGGCTCCACGAGCAGTACTTC. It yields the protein CASSYPRRQGLHEQYF.

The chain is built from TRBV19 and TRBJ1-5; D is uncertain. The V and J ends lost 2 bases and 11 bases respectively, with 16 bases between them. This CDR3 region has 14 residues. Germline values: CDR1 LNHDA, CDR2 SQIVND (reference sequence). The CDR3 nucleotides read TGTGCCAGTAGTATATCGTTACGGAGGGAATCCCAGCATTTT. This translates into CASSISLRRESQHF.

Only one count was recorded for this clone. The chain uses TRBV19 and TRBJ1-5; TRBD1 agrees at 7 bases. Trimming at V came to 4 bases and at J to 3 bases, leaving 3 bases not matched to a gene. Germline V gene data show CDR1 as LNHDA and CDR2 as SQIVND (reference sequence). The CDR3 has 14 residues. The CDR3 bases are TGTGCCAGTAGTAATACAGGGGACAATCAGCCCCAGCATTTT. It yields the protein CASSNTGDNQPQHF.

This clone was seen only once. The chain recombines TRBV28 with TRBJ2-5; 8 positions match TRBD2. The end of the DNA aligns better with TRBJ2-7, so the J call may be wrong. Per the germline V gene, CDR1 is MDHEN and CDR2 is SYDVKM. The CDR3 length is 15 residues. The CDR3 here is CASSSDGGGIYEQYF. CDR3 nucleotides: TGTGCCAGCAGTTCTGACGGGGGGGGGATCTACGAGCAGTACTTC.

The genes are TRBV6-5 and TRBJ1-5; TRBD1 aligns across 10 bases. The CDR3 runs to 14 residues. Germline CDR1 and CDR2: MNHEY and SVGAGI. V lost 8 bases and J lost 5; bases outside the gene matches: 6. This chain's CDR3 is CASSRTGGDQPQHF. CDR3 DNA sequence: TGTGCCAGCTCAAGGACAGGGGGAGATCAGCCCCAGCATTTT.

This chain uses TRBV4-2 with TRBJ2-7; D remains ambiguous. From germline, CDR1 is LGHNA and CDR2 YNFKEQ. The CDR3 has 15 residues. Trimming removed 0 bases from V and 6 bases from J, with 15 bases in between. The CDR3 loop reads CASSQDRSSPGEQYF. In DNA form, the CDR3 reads TGTGCCAGCAGCCAAGATCGGTCCAGCCCGGGCGAGCAGTACTTC.

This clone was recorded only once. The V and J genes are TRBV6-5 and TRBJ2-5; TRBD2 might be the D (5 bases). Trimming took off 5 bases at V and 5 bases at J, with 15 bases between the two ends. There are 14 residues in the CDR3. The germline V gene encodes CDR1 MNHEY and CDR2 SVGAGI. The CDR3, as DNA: TGTGCCAGCAGTCCCGAGGCGGGCGGGGAGACCCAGTACTTC. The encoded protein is CASSPEAGGETQYF.

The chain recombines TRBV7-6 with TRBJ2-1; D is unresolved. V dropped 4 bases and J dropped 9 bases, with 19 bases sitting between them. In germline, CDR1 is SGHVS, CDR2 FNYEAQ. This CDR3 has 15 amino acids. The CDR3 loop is CASSSRGQKSIEQFF. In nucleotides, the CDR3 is TGTGCCAGCAGCTCCCGCGGCCAAAAGAGCATTGAGCAGTTCTTC.

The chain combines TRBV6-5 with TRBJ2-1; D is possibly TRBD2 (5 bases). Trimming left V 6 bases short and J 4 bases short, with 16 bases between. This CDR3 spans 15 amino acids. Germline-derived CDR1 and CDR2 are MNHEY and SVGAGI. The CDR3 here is CASSESGRLYNEQFF. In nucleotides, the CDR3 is TGTGCCAGCAGCGAAAGCGGACGCCTTTACAATGAGCAGTTCTTC.

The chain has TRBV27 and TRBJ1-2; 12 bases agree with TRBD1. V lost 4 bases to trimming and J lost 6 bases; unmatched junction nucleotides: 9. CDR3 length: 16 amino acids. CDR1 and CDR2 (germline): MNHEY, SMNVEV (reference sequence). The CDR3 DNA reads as TGTGCCAGCAGTTACCTCGCCGGGACAGGGGGCAATGGCTACACCTTC. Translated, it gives CASSYLAGTGGNGYTF.

Written as DNA, the CDR3 is TGTGCCAGCAGTGCCCTTGGGGGCGGCTACACCTTC. Translation gives CASSALGGGYTF. V gene TRBV6-1 combines with J gene TRBJ1-2, with D perhaps TRBD1 (6 bases). V was trimmed by 4 bases and J by 8 bases, leaving 11 bases between them. The CDR3 spans 12 residues. Germline values: CDR1 MNHNS, CDR2 SASEGT.

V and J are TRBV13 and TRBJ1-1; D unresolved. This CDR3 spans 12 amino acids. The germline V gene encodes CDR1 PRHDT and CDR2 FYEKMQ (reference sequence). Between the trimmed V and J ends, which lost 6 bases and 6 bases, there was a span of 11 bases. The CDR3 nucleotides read TGTGCCAGCAGTTCGGAGAGTTCTGAAGCTTTCTTT. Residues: CASSSESSEAFF.

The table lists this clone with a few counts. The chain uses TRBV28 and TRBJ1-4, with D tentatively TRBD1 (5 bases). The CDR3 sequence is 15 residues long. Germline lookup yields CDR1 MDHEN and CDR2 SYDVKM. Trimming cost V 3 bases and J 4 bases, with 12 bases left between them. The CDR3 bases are TGTGCCAGCAGTTTGTACCAGGGAATTAATGAAAAACTGTTTTTT. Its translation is CASSLYQGINEKLFF.

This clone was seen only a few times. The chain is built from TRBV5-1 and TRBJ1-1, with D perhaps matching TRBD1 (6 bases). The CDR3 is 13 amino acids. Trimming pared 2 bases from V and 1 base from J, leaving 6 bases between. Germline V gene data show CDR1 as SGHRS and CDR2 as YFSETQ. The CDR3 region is CASSLQGNTEAFF. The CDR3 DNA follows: TGCGCCAGCAGCTTACAGGGGAACACTGAAGCTTTCTTT. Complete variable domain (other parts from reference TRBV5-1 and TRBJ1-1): KAGVTQTPRYLIKTRGQQVTLSCSPISGHRSVSWYQQTPGQGLQFLFEYFSETQRNKGNFPGRFSGRQFSNSRSEMNVSTLELGDSALYLCASSLQGNTEAFFGQGTRLTVV.